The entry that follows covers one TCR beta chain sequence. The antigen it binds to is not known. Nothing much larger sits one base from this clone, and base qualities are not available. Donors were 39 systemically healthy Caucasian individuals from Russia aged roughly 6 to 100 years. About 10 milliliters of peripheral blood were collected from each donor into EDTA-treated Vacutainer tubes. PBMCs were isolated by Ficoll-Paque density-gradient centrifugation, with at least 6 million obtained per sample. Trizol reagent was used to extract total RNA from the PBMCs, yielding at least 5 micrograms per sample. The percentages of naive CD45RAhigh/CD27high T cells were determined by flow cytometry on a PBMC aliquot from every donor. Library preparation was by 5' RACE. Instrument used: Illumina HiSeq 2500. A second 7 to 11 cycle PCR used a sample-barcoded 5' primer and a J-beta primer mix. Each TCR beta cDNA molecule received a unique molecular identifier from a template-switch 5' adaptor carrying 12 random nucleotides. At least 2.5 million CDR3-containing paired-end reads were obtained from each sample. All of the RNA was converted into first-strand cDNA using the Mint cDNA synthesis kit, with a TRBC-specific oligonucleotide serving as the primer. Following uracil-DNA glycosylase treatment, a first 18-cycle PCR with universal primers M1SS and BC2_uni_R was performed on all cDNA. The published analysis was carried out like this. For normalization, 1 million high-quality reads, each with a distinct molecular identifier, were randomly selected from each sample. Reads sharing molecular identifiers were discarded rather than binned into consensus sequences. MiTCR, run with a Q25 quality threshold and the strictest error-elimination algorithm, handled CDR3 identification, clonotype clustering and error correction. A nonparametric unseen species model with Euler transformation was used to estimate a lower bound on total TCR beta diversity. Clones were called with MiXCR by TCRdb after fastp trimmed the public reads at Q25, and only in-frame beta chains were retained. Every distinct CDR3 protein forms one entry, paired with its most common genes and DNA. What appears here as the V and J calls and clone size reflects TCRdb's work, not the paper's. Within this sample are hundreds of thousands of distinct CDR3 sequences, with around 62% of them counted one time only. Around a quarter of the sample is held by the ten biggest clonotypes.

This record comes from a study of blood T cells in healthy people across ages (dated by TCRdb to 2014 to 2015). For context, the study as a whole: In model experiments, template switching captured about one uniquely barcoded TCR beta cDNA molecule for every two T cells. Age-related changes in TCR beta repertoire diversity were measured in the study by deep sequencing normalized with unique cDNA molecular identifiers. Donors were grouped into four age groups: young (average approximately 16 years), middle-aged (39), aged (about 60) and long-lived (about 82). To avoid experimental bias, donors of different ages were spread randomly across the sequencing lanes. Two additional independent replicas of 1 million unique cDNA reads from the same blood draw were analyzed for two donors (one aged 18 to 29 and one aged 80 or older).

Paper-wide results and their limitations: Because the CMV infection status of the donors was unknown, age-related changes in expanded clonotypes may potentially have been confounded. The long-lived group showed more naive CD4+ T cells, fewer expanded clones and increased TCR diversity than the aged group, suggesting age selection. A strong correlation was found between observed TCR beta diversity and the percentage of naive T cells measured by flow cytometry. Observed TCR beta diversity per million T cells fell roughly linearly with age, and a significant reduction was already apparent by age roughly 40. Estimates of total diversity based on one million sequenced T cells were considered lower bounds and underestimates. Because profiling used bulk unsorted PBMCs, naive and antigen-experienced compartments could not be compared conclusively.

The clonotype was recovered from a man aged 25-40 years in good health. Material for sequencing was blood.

The sequenced DNA: TGCAGTGCTAGAGGGTCAGCCTACGAGCAGTACTTC. Its protein reads: CSARGSAYEQYF. This receptor chain uses TRBV20-1 and TRBJ2-7, with the D gene too uncertain to name. V drops 1 base and J drops 2 bases, leaving 6 bases in between. The CDR3 spans 12 residues, from the cysteine through the phenylalanine. Only CDR3 DNA remains: 36 bases, in frame from the first base. The germline V gene (reference sequence) specifies DFQATT as CDR1 and SNEGSKA as CDR2.